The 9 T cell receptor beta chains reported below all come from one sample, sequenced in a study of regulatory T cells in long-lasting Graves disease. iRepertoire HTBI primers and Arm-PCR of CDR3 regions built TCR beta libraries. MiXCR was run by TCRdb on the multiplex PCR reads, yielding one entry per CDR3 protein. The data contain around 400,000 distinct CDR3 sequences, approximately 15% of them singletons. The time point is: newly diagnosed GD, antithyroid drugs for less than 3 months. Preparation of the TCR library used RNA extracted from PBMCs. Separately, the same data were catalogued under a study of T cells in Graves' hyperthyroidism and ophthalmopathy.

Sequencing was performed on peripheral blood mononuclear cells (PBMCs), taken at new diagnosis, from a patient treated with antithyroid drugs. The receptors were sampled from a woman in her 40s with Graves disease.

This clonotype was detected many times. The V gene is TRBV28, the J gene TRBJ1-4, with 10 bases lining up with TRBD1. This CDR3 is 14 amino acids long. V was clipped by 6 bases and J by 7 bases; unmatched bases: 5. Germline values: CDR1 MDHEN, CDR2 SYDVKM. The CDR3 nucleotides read TGTGCCAGCAGCACCGGGACAGGGGCTGAAAAACTGTTTTTT. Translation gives CASSTGTGAEKLFF.

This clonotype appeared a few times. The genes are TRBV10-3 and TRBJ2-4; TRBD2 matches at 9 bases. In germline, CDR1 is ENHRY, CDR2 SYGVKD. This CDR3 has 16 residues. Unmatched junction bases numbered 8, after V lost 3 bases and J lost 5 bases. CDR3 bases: TGTGCCATCAGTGACGGGTTAGCGGGAGATGAAAACATTCAGTACTTC. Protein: CAISDGLAGDENIQYF.

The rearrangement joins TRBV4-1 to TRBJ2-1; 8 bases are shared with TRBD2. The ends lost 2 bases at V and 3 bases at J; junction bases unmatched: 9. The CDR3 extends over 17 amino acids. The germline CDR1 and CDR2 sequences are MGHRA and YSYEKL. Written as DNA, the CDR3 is TGCGCCAGCAGCCAACAGAGAGCGGGGGTCTTCTACAATGAGCAGTTCTTC. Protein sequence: CASSQQRAGVFYNEQFF.

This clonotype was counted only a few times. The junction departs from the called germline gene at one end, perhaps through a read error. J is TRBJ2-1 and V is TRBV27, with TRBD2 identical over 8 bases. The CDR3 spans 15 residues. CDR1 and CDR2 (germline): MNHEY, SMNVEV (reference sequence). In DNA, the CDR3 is TGTGCCAGCAGTCTCCCGGGACTAGTCGGCCATGAGCAGCTCTTC. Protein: CASSLPGLVGHEQLF.

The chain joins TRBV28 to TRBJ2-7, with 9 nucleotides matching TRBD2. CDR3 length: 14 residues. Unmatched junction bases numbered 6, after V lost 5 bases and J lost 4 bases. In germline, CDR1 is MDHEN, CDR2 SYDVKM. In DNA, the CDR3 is TGTGCCAGCAGTCCTAGCGGGAAATGGTACGAGCAGTACTTC. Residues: CASSPSGKWYEQYF.

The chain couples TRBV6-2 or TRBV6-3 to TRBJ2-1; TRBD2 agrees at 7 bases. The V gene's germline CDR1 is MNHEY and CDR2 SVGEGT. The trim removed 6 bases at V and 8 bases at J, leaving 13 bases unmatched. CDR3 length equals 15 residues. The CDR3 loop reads CASRAYVGRFDEQFF. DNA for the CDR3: TGTGCCAGCAGGGCTTATGTCGGGAGGTTCGATGAGCAGTTCTTC.

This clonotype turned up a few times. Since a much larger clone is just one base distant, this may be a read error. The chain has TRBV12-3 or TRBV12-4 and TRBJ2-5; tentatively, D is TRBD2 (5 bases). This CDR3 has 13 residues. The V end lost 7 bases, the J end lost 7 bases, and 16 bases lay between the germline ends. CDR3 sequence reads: CASTQTGRGTQYF. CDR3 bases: TGTGCCAGCACACAAACGGGTCGGGGGACCCAGTACTTC.

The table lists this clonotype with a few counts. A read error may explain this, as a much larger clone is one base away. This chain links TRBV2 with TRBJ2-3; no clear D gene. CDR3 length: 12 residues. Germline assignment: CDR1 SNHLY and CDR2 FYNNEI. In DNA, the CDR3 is TGTGCCAGCAGTGCGACCACAGATACGCGGTATTTT. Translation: CASSATTDTRYF.

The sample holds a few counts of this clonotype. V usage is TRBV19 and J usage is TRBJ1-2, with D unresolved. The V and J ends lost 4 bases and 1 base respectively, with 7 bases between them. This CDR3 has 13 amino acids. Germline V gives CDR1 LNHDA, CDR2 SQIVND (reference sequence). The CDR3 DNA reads TGTGCCAGTAGTACTCTCGATAACTATGGCTACACCTTC. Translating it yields CASSTLDNYGYTF. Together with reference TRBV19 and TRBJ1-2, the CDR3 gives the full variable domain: DGGITQSPKYLFRKEGQNVTLSCEQNLNHDAMYWYRQDPGQGLRLIYYSQIVNDFQKGDIAEGYSVSREKKESFPLTVTSAQKNPTAFYLCASSTLDNYGYTFGSGTRLTVV.